Below, one T cell receptor beta chain is given with its context. The antigen remains undetermined. Germline CDR1 and CDR2: SGHTA and FQGTGA. The CDR3 is made up of 15 amino acids. With 5 bases clipped from V and 1 base from J, the junction kept 5 bases outside the gene matches. The use of a sample-barcoded 5' primer and a J-beta primer mix characterized a second PCR of roughly 7 to 11 cycles. TCRdb reprocessed the 5' RACE reads via MiXCR and lists one record per CDR3 protein. This table holds around 940,000 distinct CDR3 sequences, 51% found once. This record comes from a study of blood T cells in healthy people across ages. The study's findings and limits: Roughly linear declines in TCR beta diversity per million T cells occurred with age.

The chain has TRBV7-3 and TRBJ2-3; the match to TRBD2 covers 8 bases. This clonotype was sampled from a woman in her sixties or seventies in good health. The sequencing sample was made of blood. CDR3 coding DNA: TGTGCCAGCAGCCGCATGACTAGCGGCACAGATACGCAGTATTTT. It encodes CASSRMTSGTDTQYF.